The 5 T cell receptor beta chains reported below all come from one sample, sequenced in a study of immune heterogeneity within non-small cell lung tumors. Amplification of the TCR beta CDR3 was achieved through multiplex PCR with 32 V and 13 J primers. TCRdb reanalysed the multiplex PCR reads using MiXCR and keeps one entry per CDR3 protein. The sample contains 15,000 or so distinct CDR3 sequences, under 30% of which appear only once. The template for each sample was 600 ng of genomic DNA, which had been extracted from bulk tumor tissue. Several biopsies per primary tumor were taken during surgery, spaced as far apart as possible. Patients went through curative surgery, and their non-small cell lung cancer was untreated and newly diagnosed. The sample consisted of lung tumor tissue. The receptor set was obtained from a man aged 35-49 years with non-small cell lung cancer.

The chain links TRBV6-1 to TRBJ2-3; 7 nucleotides line up with TRBD2. Per germline, CDR1 MNHNS and CDR2 SASEGT. V was pared by 6 bases and J by 6 bases, with 9 bases of the junction left unmatched. The CDR3 extends over 14 amino acids. CDR3 sequence reads: CASRTEGGRDTQYF. CDR3 nucleotides: TGTGCCAGCAGGACGGAGGGAGGGAGGGATACGCAGTATTTT.

About this clonotype itself: A much larger clone differs from this one at a single base, so this may be a read error. The chain links TRBV20-1 to TRBJ2-7; tentatively, D is TRBD1 or TRBD2 (5 bases each). Germline V gene lookup returns CDR1 DFQATT and CDR2 SNEGSKA (reference sequence). Between the trimmed V and J ends, which lost 0 bases and 5 bases, there was a span of 29 bases. The length of the CDR3 is 19 residues. CDR3 amino acids: CSARDSRSEGTPYLNEQYF. The CDR3 region has the DNA TGCAGTGCTAGAGATTCCCGGTCTGAAGGGACCCCCTACCTCAACGAGCAGTACTTC.

In regard to this clonotype: A junction end diverges from the germline sequence, so it may reflect a read error. The chain has TRBV10-3 and TRBJ2-7; possibly TRBD1 for D (5 bases). There are 14 residues in the CDR3. The germline V gene has CDR1 ENHRY and CDR2 SYGVKD. The DNA of the CDR3 is TGTGCCATCACTGGGCCACAGGCCACCTACGAGCAGTGCTTC. Amino acids: CAITGPQATYEQCF.

This clonotype qualifies as medium-sized. This chain connects TRBV20-1 to TRBJ2-7; TRBD1 or TRBD2 may be the D gene (5 bases each). Deletions cut 0 bases from V and 0 bases from J, with 12 bases between. This CDR3 comprises 15 residues. Germline loops: CDR1 DFQATT, CDR2 SNEGSKA (reference sequence). CDR3 sequence: CSARDPGARSYEQYF. CDR3 sequence (DNA): TGCAGTGCTAGAGATCCCGGGGCGCGCTCCTACGAGCAGTACTTC.

This clonotype was picked up a small number of times. The rearrangement links TRBV12-3 or TRBV12-4 to TRBJ2-1; 7 nucleotides align to TRBD2. The V gene end was trimmed by 5 bases and the J gene end by 4 bases; junction bases not matched to a gene: 5. This CDR3 is 14 amino acids long. The CDR3 region is CASSLIGGYNEQFF. The CDR3 DNA sequence: TGTGCCAGCAGTCTCATCGGGGGGTACAATGAGCAGTTCTTC.